Shown below are 26 T cell receptor beta chains from a single sample sequenced in a study of beta chain features in type 1 diabetes (dated by TCRdb to the late 2010s). Study-level results and caveats: A moderate but significant shortening of TCRB CDR3 length was observed in type 1 diabetes patients in all four CD4+ subsets.

The library was obtained by the immunoSEQ multiplex PCR assay. The entire isolated RNA was reverse transcribed using the High Capacity cDNA Reverse Transcription Kit, and thus expressed TCRB transcripts were sequenced. Entries here come from immuneACCESS through TCRdb and include only in-frame sequences with V and J called. Some clones fail to appear in such tables; in the studies checked, an unresolved V gene covers under half of the shortfall, and the cause of the remainder is unknown. Across this sample there are fewer than 300,000 clones, with 9.5% to 13% seen only once. Together, the top ten hold approximately 0.015% of the sample. These receptors' antigens are unknown. The sample taken for sequencing was naive CD4+ T cells from blood. The meaning of the sample's cell subset or site label: true naive CD4+ T cells. The source is a man aged 30 to 45 with type 1 diabetes.

This chain uses TRBV6-5 with TRBJ1-2, with D perhaps TRBD1 (6 bases). V was cut by 5 bases and J by 6 bases, with 13 bases left in between. The CDR3 spans 13 residues. The germline V gene has CDR1 MNHEY and CDR2 SVGAGI. The DNA of the CDR3 is TGTGCCAGCAGTCCCAGGGGAAGAGATGGCTACACCTTC. Its translation: CASSPRGRDGYTF.

This clone turned up a few times. The chain is built from TRBV5-1 and TRBJ1-4; D possibly corresponds to TRBD1 (6 bases). CDR1 is SGHRS and CDR2 is YFSETQ in the germline V gene. The CDR3 is made up of 14 amino acids. The V and J ends lost 3 bases and 8 bases respectively, with 14 bases between them. CDR3 in DNA: TGCGCCAGCAGCTGGACAGTGGGTGCGGAAAAACTGTTTTTT. Its translation: CASSWTVGAEKLFF.

J is TRBJ1-5 and V is TRBV6-6; TRBD1 agrees at 9 bases. V gave up 6 bases and J gave up 7 bases; unmatched junction bases: 10. CDR1 and CDR2 from the germline V gene are MNHNY and SVGAGI (reference sequence). The CDR3 extends over 15 amino acids. For the CDR3, the DNA is TGTGCCAGCAGCCGGGACAGGGTCGGCAGCCAGCCCCAGCATTTT. Protein: CASSRDRVGSQPQHF.

A single count supports this clone. V usage is TRBV7-9 and J usage is TRBJ1-2; possibly TRBD1 for D (6 bases). There are 12 residues in the CDR3. Trimming removed 5 bases at V and 6 bases at J, with 10 bases between. Germline lookup yields CDR1 SEHNR and CDR2 FQNEAQ (reference sequence). As DNA, the CDR3 is TGTGCCAGCAGCGTGTACAGGGATGGCTACACCTTC. Translating it yields CASSVYRDGYTF.

This clone turned up a few times. The rearrangement joins TRBV11-1 to TRBJ2-1; D ambiguous. From germline, CDR1 is SGHAT and CDR2 FQDESV (reference sequence). This CDR3 region has 13 residues. Trimming removed 4 bases at V and 2 bases at J, with 6 bases between. CDR3 loop: CASSSTTYNEQFF. In DNA, the CDR3 is TGTGCCAGCAGCTCTACGACCTACAATGAGCAGTTCTTC.

This sequence joins TRBV4-1 and TRBJ1-2, with a tentative D call TRBD1 (5 bases). The germline V gene encodes CDR1 MGHRA and CDR2 YSYEKL. This CDR3 is 14 amino acids long. V gave up 1 base and J gave up 2 bases, with 8 bases separating them. The CDR3 is CASSQVWTNYGYTF. CDR3 coding DNA: TGCGCCAGCAGCCAAGTATGGACAAACTATGGCTACACCTTC.

There are a few counts of this clone. Mismatch with germline at one junction end may stem from a read error. The chain has TRBV4-1 and TRBJ2-5; 7 nucleotides match TRBD2. CDR1 and CDR2 from the germline V gene are MGHRA and YSYEKL. This CDR3 comprises 14 residues. The CDR3 DNA follows: TGCGCCAGCAGCCAAGATCTTCTTACGGGAGGAGTGGACTTC. Protein sequence: CASSQDLLTGGVDF.

The rearrangement uses TRBV28 and TRBJ1-5, with no clear D. V gave up 6 bases and J gave up 1 base, with 4 bases separating them. Germline loops: CDR1 MDHEN, CDR2 SYDVKM. The CDR3 has 12 residues. The DNA for the CDR3 is TGTGCCAGCAGGGAGAGCAATCAGCCCCAGCATTTT. The encoded protein is CASRESNQPQHF.

This clone was counted between two and nine times. J is TRBJ2-1 and V is TRBV29-1; 8 positions match TRBD1. The V and J ends lost 6 bases and 9 bases, in that order; junction bases with no gene match: 10. The CDR3 has 13 amino acids. Germline CDR1 is SQVTM and CDR2 is ANQGSEA. CDR3 nucleotide sequence: TGCAGCGTCGGACAGGGAAATAGGATTGAGCAGTTCTTC. The encoded protein is CSVGQGNRIEQFF.

The chain employs TRBV7-2 and TRBJ2-1; perhaps TRBD2 as D (5 bases). The V and J ends lost 5 bases and 6 bases respectively, with 11 bases between them. The CDR3 has 13 amino acids. Germline values: CDR1 SGHTA, CDR2 FQGNSA. CDR3 nucleotides: TGTGCCAGCAGCCTTCCGGGATTCAATGAGCAGTTCTTC. The encoded protein is CASSLPGFNEQFF.

This clone was observed a few times. The chain carries TRBV5-4 and TRBJ1-1; perhaps TRBD1 as D (6 bases). Germline CDR1 SGHNT, CDR2 YYREEE (reference sequence). The V end was cut by 0 bases, the J end by 0 bases, with 9 bases between. The CDR3 sequence is 15 residues long. CDR3 nucleotides: TGTGCCAGCAGCTTGGCGACAGGTATGAACACTGAAGCTTTCTTT. As protein: CASSLATGMNTEAFF.

This chain uses TRBV28 with TRBJ2-1; D is undetermined. The V end lost 6 bases, the J end lost 0 bases, and 12 bases lay between the germline ends. This CDR3 comprises 15 residues. The V gene's germline CDR1 is MDHEN and CDR2 SYDVKM. In DNA, the CDR3 is TGTGCCAGCAGCCCATCCTCGGGCTCCTACAATGAGCAGTTCTTC. This gives the protein CASSPSSGSYNEQFF.

The rearrangement links TRBV28 to TRBJ1-6; D not resolved. The germline V and J ends were trimmed by 4 bases and 13 bases, with 17 bases remaining between them. The V gene's germline CDR1 is MDHEN and CDR2 SYDVKM. The CDR3 runs to 14 residues. CDR3: CASSSPRETTPLHF. CDR3 nucleotides: TGTGCCAGCAGTTCCCCCCGCGAGACGACTCCCCTCCACTTT.

This clone was recorded a few times. The V and J genes are TRBV7-9 and TRBJ2-3; a weak D match, TRBD1 (5 bases). Trimming removed 4 bases from V and 10 bases from J, with 21 bases in between. Germline loops: CDR1 SEHNR, CDR2 FQNEAQ (reference sequence). This CDR3 spans 15 amino acids. CDR3 nucleotides: TGTGCCAGCAGCTCCCTCGAAGGGGAACGGAGTTCGCAGTATTTT. Translating it yields CASSSLEGERSSQYF. Together with reference TRBV7-9 and TRBJ2-3, the CDR3 gives the full variable domain: DTGVSQNPRHKITKRGQNVTFRCDPISEHNRLYWYRQTLGQGPEFLTYFQNEAQLEKSRLLSDRFSAERPKGSFSTLEIQRTEQGDSAMYLCASSSLEGERSSQYFGPGTRLTVL.

The chain joins TRBV7-2 to TRBJ1-5; no firm D call. The germline V gene encodes CDR1 SGHTA and CDR2 FQGNSA. V was clipped by 5 bases and J by 1 base, with 9 bases between them. The CDR3 is 14 amino acids. The CDR3, as DNA: TGTGCCAGCAGCCTAGACACGAGCAATCAGCCCCAGCATTTT. This codes for CASSLDTSNQPQHF.

To note about this clone: Distinct nucleotide sequences in the sample also encode this CDR3. The chain uses TRBV28 and TRBJ2-7; D gene unclear. Germline CDR1 is MDHEN and CDR2 is SYDVKM. Deletions cut 6 bases from V and 0 bases from J, with 6 bases between. This CDR3 contains 12 residues. This CDR3 reads CASSLSSYEQYF. For the CDR3, the DNA is TGTGCCAGCAGCCTAAGCTCCTACGAGCAGTACTTC.

This clone was found a few times. The chain couples TRBV30 to TRBJ1-2; tentatively, D is TRBD1 (5 bases). V lost 5 bases and J 8 bases, leaving 12 bases between the germline ends. The CDR3 totals 11 residues. Per germline, CDR1 GTSNPN and CDR2 SVGIG (reference sequence). CDR3 sequence (DNA): TGTGCCTGGGCCGACAGTGGGGGCTACACCTTC. Translating it yields CAWADSGGYTF.

This clone occurred a few times. The V call is TRBV19, the J call TRBJ1-6, with D hard to call. The CDR3 contains 14 residues. Germline-derived CDR1 and CDR2 are LNHDA and SQIVND (reference sequence). V was trimmed by 3 bases and J by 3 bases, leaving 6 bases between them. In nucleotides, the CDR3 is TGTGCCAGTAGTATGGCAGTCTATAATTCACCCCTCCACTTT. Protein: CASSMAVYNSPLHF.

Only a few counts were recorded for this clone. The V gene is TRBV19, the J gene TRBJ2-3; the D gene is possibly TRBD1 (6 bases). Germline CDR1 reads LNHDA; CDR2 reads SQIVND (reference sequence). The length of the CDR3 is 13 residues. Trimming left V 9 bases short and J 0 bases short, with 10 bases between. CDR3 coding DNA: TGTGCCAGCGGGACACCTAGCACAGATACGCAGTATTTT. Protein product: CASGTPSTDTQYF.

This chain connects TRBV12-5 to TRBJ2-7; D perhaps matches TRBD1 (5 bases). Germline V CDR1 and CDR2: LGHNT, FRNRAP. Trimming cost V 3 bases and J 7 bases, with 7 bases left between them. The CDR3 sequence is 11 residues long. DNA of the CDR3: TGTGCTAGTGGTTTCCAGGGTGAGCAGTACTTC. Its translation: CASGFQGEQYF.

V usage is TRBV5-6 and J usage is TRBJ2-3; D not resolved. CDR3 length: 14 residues. The germline V gene encodes CDR1 SGHDT and CDR2 YYEEEE. Trimming cost V 0 bases and J 0 bases, with 5 bases left between them. The CDR3 spells CASSLAESTDTQYF. The CDR3 region has the DNA TGTGCCAGCAGCTTGGCGGAGAGCACAGATACGCAGTATTTT.

This clone was seen only a few times. The V gene is TRBV15, the J gene TRBJ1-2; D remains ambiguous. Germline V gene lookup returns CDR1 LNHNV and CDR2 YYDKDF (reference sequence). This CDR3 comprises 13 residues. V was cut by 0 bases and J by 8 bases, with 10 bases left in between. The CDR3 DNA reads TGTGCCACCAGCAGAGATGGCGGGGTCGGCTACACCTTC. Translated, it gives CATSRDGGVGYTF.

This clone has more than one count but fewer than ten. The chain combines TRBV19 with TRBJ1-3; D remains ambiguous. CDR1 and CDR2 (germline): LNHDA, SQIVND (reference sequence). The CDR3 length is 13 residues. Trimming took off 4 bases at V and 7 bases at J, with 11 bases between the two ends. The CDR3: CASSTGIHNTIYF. The CDR3 nucleotides read TGTGCCAGTAGTACGGGAATCCACAACACCATATATTTT. The full variable domain, its missing parts supplied by reference TRBV19 and TRBJ1-3, is DGGITQSPKYLFRKEGQNVTLSCEQNLNHDAMYWYRQDPGQGLRLIYYSQIVNDFQKGDIAEGYSVSREKKESFPLTVTSAQKNPTAFYLCASSTGIHNTIYFGEGSWLTVV.

CDR3 region: CASSQDRGDQPQHF. For the CDR3, the DNA is TGCGCCAGCAGCCAAGATCGCGGAGATCAGCCCCAGCATTTT. The chain couples TRBV4-3 to TRBJ1-5; the D is unclear. CDR3 length: 14 amino acids. Germline V gene sequence: CDR1 LGHNA, CDR2 YSLEER. The V end lost 0 bases, the J end lost 5 bases, and 8 bases lay between the germline ends.

The V call is TRBV9, the J call TRBJ2-1; 9 bases fit TRBD2. CDR1 and CDR2 (germline): SGDLS, YYNGEE. V lost 0 bases, J lost 10 bases, and 8 bases stayed unmatched. This CDR3 spans 15 amino acids. The CDR3 DNA sequence: TGTGCCAGCAGCGTAGAGGCGGGGGGGCCTGCCGAGCAGTTCTTC. Amino acids: CASSVEAGGPAEQFF.

This clone was seen a handful of times. The V gene is TRBV10-3, the J gene TRBJ2-1, with a tentative D call TRBD2 (6 bases). The germline gives CDR1 ENHRY, CDR2 SYGVKD. V was shortened by 3 bases and J by 3 bases, with 12 bases between the two germline ends. The CDR3 has 15 residues. The CDR3 reads CAISDSTGVYNEQFF. The CDR3 bases are TGTGCCATCAGTGACTCGACGGGGGTCTACAATGAGCAGTTCTTC.